This T cell receptor beta chain is from a study of early T cells in non-severe SARS-CoV-2 infection. This clonotype was seen at least ten times. Germline CDR1 reads DFQATT; CDR2 reads SNEGSKA (reference sequence). Trimming left V 1 base short and J 5 bases short, with 12 bases between. The CDR3 is made up of 13 amino acids. TCRdb used MiXCR to reprocess the 5' RACE reads, holding one entry per CDR3 protein. This sample carries some 97,000 distinct CDR3 sequences, 11% of them seen once, and the ten largest clones take roughly 4.5%. This chain uses TRBV20-1 with TRBJ2-7; D tentatively fits TRBD1 or TRBD2 (6 bases each). This clonotype was sampled from an adult who was a healthcare worker with PCR-confirmed SARS-CoV-2 infection or an uninfected control (not recorded which). Sequencing was performed on whole blood, taken at baseline. The CDR3 DNA is TGCAGTGCTAGAGGAGGGGGGAGTCACGAGCAGTACTTC. This translates into CSARGGGSHEQYF.